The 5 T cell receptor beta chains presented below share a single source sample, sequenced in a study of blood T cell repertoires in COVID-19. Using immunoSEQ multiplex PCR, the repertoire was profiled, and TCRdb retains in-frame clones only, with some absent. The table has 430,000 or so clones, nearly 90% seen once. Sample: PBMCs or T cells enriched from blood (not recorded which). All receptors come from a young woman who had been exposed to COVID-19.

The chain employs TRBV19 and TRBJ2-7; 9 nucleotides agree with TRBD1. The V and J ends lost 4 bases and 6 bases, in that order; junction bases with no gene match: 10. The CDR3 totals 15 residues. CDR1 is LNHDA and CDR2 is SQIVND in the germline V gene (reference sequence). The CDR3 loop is CASSTPGQGVAEQYF. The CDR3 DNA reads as TGTGCCAGTAGTACCCCGGGACAGGGAGTCGCCGAGCAGTACTTC.

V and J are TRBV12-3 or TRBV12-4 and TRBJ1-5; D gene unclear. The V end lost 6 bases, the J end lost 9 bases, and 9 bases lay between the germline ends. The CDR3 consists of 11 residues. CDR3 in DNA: TGTGCCAGCAGCCTCCCAGGGCCCCAGCATTTT. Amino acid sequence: CASSLPGPQHF.

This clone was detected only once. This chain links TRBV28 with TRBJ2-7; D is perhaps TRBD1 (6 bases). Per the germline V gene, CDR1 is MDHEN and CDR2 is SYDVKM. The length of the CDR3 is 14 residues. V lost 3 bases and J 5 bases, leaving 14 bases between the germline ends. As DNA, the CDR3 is TGTGCCAGCAGTTTTAATCTCAGGGGCCACGAGCAGTACTTC. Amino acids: CASSFNLRGHEQYF.

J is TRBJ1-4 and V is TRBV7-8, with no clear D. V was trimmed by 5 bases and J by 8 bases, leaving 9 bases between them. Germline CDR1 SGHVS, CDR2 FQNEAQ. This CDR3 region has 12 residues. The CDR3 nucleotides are TGTGCCAGCAGCCGATTCCGGGAAAAACTGTTTTTT. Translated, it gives CASSRFREKLFF.

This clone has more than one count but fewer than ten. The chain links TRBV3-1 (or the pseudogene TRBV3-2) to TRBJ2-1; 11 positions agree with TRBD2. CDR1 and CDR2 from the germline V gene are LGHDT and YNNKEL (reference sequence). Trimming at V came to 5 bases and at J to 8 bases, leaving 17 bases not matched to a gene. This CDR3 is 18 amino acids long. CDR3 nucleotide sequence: TGTGCCAGCAGCTCAAGACTAGGACTAGCGGGTTTAATCCATGAGCAGTTCTTC. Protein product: CASSSRLGLAGLIHEQFF.